These T cell receptor beta chains were read from a single sample in a study of cytomegalovirus exposure and HLA in healthy donors. Only in-frame clones appear in the TCRdb table, and some are missing; sequencing was by immunoSEQ multiplex PCR. The profile shows 70,000 to 85,000 clones, 74% of them singletons. What was sequenced was PBMCs. The receptor set was obtained from a man aged 40-50 years in good health and CMV-seropositive. The CDR3 runs from the conserved cysteine through the conserved F or W. D genes are given only for firm matches. Where a row states a size, it is once, few, many or the class of an expanded clone; other rows omit it.

TRBD1	TRBV5-1	NA	TRBJ1-4	CASSLEGAGEKLFF	TGCGCCAGCAGCTTGGAGGGGGCCGGAGAAAAACTGTTTTTT
NA	TRBV11-2	NA	TRBJ2-3	CASSLDLTGAYTQYF	TGTGCCAGCAGCTTAGATCTTACAGGCGCTTATACGCAGTATTTT
NA	TRBV11-2	few	TRBJ2-2	CASRPLDLPNTGELFF	TGTGCCAGCAGGCCACTGGACTTACCGAACACCGGGGAGCTGTTTTTT
NA	TRBV10-3	NA	TRBJ2-7	CAISESGQRYEQYF	TGTGCCATCAGTGAGTCTGGACAGAGGTACGAGCAGTACTTC
NA	TRBV7-6	NA	TRBJ2-2	CASSPRGTGELFF	TGTGCCAGCAGCCCTAGAGGCACCGGGGAGCTGTTTTTT
NA	TRBV7-9	once	TRBJ2-7	CASSLQGGSYEQYF	TGTGCCAGCAGCTTGCAGGGGGGATCCTACGAGCAGTACTTC
NA	TRBV2	NA	TRBJ1-2	CASTWGQGYTF	TGTGCCAGCACTTGGGGGCAAGGCTACACCTTC
TRBD1	TRBV19	NA	TRBJ1-2	CASSPPGQGYGYTF	TGTGCCAGTAGTCCTCCGGGACAGGGCTATGGCTACACCTTC
NA	TRBV5-1	once	TRBJ1-1	CASSLIVGSGREAFF	TGCGCCAGCAGCTTAATTGTGGGCTCAGGCCGCGAAGCTTTCTTT
NA	TRBV6-1	NA	TRBJ1-4	CASSEGPLEGEKLFF	TGTGCCAGCAGTGAAGGGCCTTTGGAGGGAGAAAAACTGTTTTTT
NA	TRBV4-2	NA	TRBJ2-5	CASSQDARTSGETQYF	TGTGCCAGCAGCCAAGATGCTAGGACCAGCGGGGAGACCCAGTACTTC
NA	TRBV2	NA	TRBJ2-2	CASSAGVGGELFF	TGTGCCAGCAGTGCGGGAGTAGGCGGGGAGCTGTTTTTT
TRBD2	TRBV5-1	NA	TRBJ2-1	CASSAPGLAGVEQFF	TGCGCCAGCAGCGCTCCGGGACTAGCGGGGGTGGAGCAGTTCTTC
TRBD2	TRBV5-1	NA	TRBJ2-5	CASSQTSGVTQYF	TGCGCCAGCAGCCAGACTAGCGGGGTCACCCAGTACTTC
NA	TRBV5-6	NA	TRBJ2-1	CASSLLPYYNEQFF	TGTGCCAGCAGCTTGCTACCTTACTACAATGAGCAGTTCTTC
NA	TRBV30	NA	TRBJ2-3	CAWSVGSAIGTQYF	TGTGCCTGGAGTGTTGGTAGCGCCATAGGCACGCAGTATTTT